Each of the 28 T cell receptor beta chains below was sequenced from the same sample in a study of T cells in women clearing cervical HPV infection. Assay used: immunoSEQ multiplex PCR; TCRdb lists only in-frame clones, some missing. The ten top clones account for over 8.5%, within a sample of about 26,000 clones. The sequenced material came from blood buffy coat. The source is a woman aged 18 to 75 with a cervical HPV16 infection that either progressed to CIN3+ or cleared (not recorded which).

Points on this clone: The CDR3 extends 3 residues past the end of the read, so its final part is completed from the germline J gene. The chain has TRBV19 and TRBJ1-2, with unresolved D. The CDR3 is made up of 14 amino acids. Germline V lookup: CDR1 LNHDA, CDR2 SQIVND (reference sequence). The CDR3 is CASSIGYTLYDYTF. Partial CDR3 DNA: TGTGCCAGTAGTATCGGGTACACCCTCTACGAC. Using reference TRBV19 and TRBJ1-2 for the parts outside the CDR3, the full variable domain is DGGITQSPKYLFRKEGQNVTLSCEQNLNHDAMYWYRQDPGQGLRLIYYSQIVNDFQKGDIAEGYSVSREKKESFPLTVTSAQKNPTAFYLCASSIGYTLYDYTFGSGTRLTVV.

In regard to this clone: The read ends 3 residues shy of where the CDR3 ends; the end is completed using the germline J gene. The chain has TRBV7-2 and TRBJ2-3, with TRBD2 identical over 10 bases. Germline V lookup: CDR1 SGHTA, CDR2 FQGNSA. The CDR3 is 15 residues long. The covered CDR3 bases are TGTGCCAGCAGCTTGAGCGGGAGGGCCCTCCAGACG. As protein: CASSLSGRALQT. The full-length CDR3 reads as CASSLSGRALQTQYF.

Remarks on this clone: Read coverage stops 3 residues before the CDR3 terminus; the germline J gene supplies the remainder. The chain is built from TRBV14 and TRBJ2-1, with 8 bases identical to TRBD1. Germline values: CDR1 SGHDN, CDR2 FVKESK. V dropped 0 bases and J dropped 3; count of bases not matched to a gene: 4. The CDR3 spans 16 residues. The sequenced CDR3 bases are TGTGCCAGCAGCCAAGATACGGACAGGGACTACAATGAG. This sequence encodes CASSQDTDRDYNE. The CDR3, in full, reads CASSQDTDRDYNEQFF.

Worth noting for this clone: From the germline J gene comes the end of the CDR3, since the read stops 3 residues before it. The chain links TRBV5-6 to TRBJ2-2; unclear D gene. CDR1 SGHDT and CDR2 YYEEEE come from the germline V gene. This CDR3 is 15 amino acids long. The CDR3 sequence: CASSWKVGTNEKLFF. The DNA read from the CDR3 is TGTGCCAGCAGCTGGAAAGTTGGAACTAATGAAAAG.

Concerning this clone: Sequencing ends 3 residues short of the CDR3 end; the germline J gene provides the rest. The chain carries TRBV7-2 and TRBJ1-4; 7 bases align to TRBD1. The CDR3 consists of 15 residues. The germline CDR1 and CDR2 sequences are SGHTA and FQGNSA. V lost 5 bases, J lost 5 bases, and 8 bases stayed unmatched. CDR3 region: CASSGGTVLNEKLFF. The CDR3 DNA, read in part, is TGTGCCAGCAGCGGTGGGACAGTCTTAAATGAAAAA.

As concerns this clone: The read ends 3 residues shy of where the CDR3 ends; the end is completed using the germline J gene. The chain links TRBV7-8 to TRBJ2-1, with TRBD1 identical over 9 bases. The CDR3 runs to 15 residues. V gave up 1 base and J gave up 3 bases; unmatched junction bases: 1. Per the germline V gene, CDR1 is SGHVS and CDR2 is FQNEAQ. CDR3 in amino acids: CASSLETGGYNEQFF. CDR3 DNA (partial): TGTGCCAGCAGCTTAGAGACAGGGGGCTACAATGAG.

Turning to this clone: The missing CDR3 end, 3 residues past where the read stops, is filled in from the germline J gene. V gene TRBV20-1 combines with J gene TRBJ2-3; 7 bases are shared with TRBD1. Germline loops: CDR1 DFQATT, CDR2 SNEGSKA (reference sequence). CDR3 length equals 15 residues. J was trimmed by 5 bases and V by 0 bases; bases with no gene match: 8. The CDR3 loop reads CSARDGQVLGDTQYF. Partial CDR3 DNA: TGCAGTGCTAGAGACGGACAGGTACTAGGAGATACG.

With regard to this clone: The CDR3 end falls 3 residues outside the read, so it is completed with the germline J gene. The gene calls are TRBV5-5 and TRBJ2-5, with 10 bases lining up with TRBD2. This CDR3 has 15 residues. CDR1 is SGHKS and CDR2 is YYEKEE in the germline V gene (reference sequence). This chain's CDR3 is CASSSSGRITDTQYF. The covered CDR3 bases are TGTGCCAGCAGCTCTAGCGGGAGAATCACAGATACC.

About this clone: The observed sequence ends 3 residues before the CDR3 terminus, with the missing tail filled in from the germline J gene. This sequence joins TRBV20-1 and TRBJ1-4, with 7 bases matching TRBD1. The CDR3 totals 13 residues. Trimming at V came to 7 bases and at J to 4 bases, leaving 6 bases not matched to a gene. Germline V gives CDR1 DFQATT, CDR2 SNEGSKA (reference sequence). The sequenced CDR3 bases are TGCAGTGTTATAGACAGGGTTAATGAAAAA. This encodes CSVIDRVNEK. The whole CDR3 reads CSVIDRVNEKLFF.

Comments on this clone: The read finishes 3 residues shy of the CDR3 end, and the germline J gene is used to complete it. The chain has TRBV18 and TRBJ2-7, with TRBD1 matching over 9 bases. Germline V gives CDR1 KGHSH, CDR2 LQKENI. V lost 6 bases to trimming and J lost 4 bases; unmatched junction nucleotides: 7. This CDR3 region has 14 residues. The sequenced CDR3 bases are TGTGCCAGCTCTCCCGGGACAGGGCATTACGAG. Translated: CASSPGTGHYE. The entire CDR3 reads CASSPGTGHYEQYF.

A note on this clone: The CDR3 extends 3 residues past the end of the read, so its final part is completed from the germline J gene. This chain joins TRBV5-1 and TRBJ2-7, with D possibly matching TRBD2 (7 bases). CDR1 and CDR2 from the germline V gene are SGHRS and YFSETQ. V was shortened by 0 bases and J by 3 bases, with 13 bases between the two germline ends. The CDR3 is made up of 15 amino acids. The part of the CDR3 DNA that was read is TGCGCCAGCAGCTTGGACGGGGGGCTCCGCTACGAG. It is translated as CASSLDGGLRYE. The full-length CDR3 reads as CASSLDGGLRYEQYF.

A remark on this clone: The CDR3 end falls 3 residues outside the read, so it is completed with the germline J gene. This chain connects TRBV6-4 to TRBJ2-1; 10 positions match TRBD1. Germline assignment: CDR1 MRHNA and CDR2 SNTAGT. CDR3 length: 14 amino acids. The trim removed 5 bases at V and 7 bases at J, leaving 5 bases unmatched. CDR3 DNA, as far as it was read: TGTGCCAGCAGTCCAGGGACAGGGGTAAATGAG. Amino acid sequence: CASSPGTGVNE. The CDR3, in full, reads CASSPGTGVNEQFF.

Comments on this clone: With the read ending 3 residues before the CDR3 end, the germline J gene is used to fill in that end. The J gene is TRBJ2-3, the V gene TRBV5-1; 12 bases align to TRBD2. This CDR3 spans 15 amino acids. Germline V gene sequence: CDR1 SGHRS, CDR2 YFSETQ. V shed 4 bases, J shed 3 bases, and the junction held 3 bases outside the gene matches. The sequenced part of the CDR3 DNA is TGCGCCAGCAGCCCCGGGACTAGCGGGACAGATACG. Translated, it gives CASSPGTSGTDT. The whole CDR3 reads CASSPGTSGTDTQYF.

In regard to this clone: The read stops 3 residues short of the end of the CDR3; the missing end is completed from the germline J gene. V usage is TRBV6-1 and J usage is TRBJ2-3, with 9 nucleotides matching TRBD2. J gave up 3 bases and V 2 bases, and 0 bases lay outside the gene matches. In germline, CDR1 is MNHNS, CDR2 SASEGT. This CDR3 contains 14 residues. The chain's CDR3 is CASSESGRTDTQYF. CDR3 DNA (partial): TGTGCCAGCAGTGAAAGCGGGAGGACAGATACG.

About this clone itself: The CDR3 end is not reached by the read, which stops 3 residues before it; the germline J gene fills it in. The chain uses TRBV19 and TRBJ2-3; D is possibly TRBD2 (7 bases). Germline V gene sequence: CDR1 LNHDA, CDR2 SQIVND (reference sequence). V lost 3 bases and J 3 bases, leaving 10 bases between the germline ends. CDR3 size: 14 residues. Partial CDR3 DNA: TGTGCCAGTAGTATTCGGGGGGCAACAGATACG. Translation gives CASSIRGATDT. The whole CDR3 sequence is CASSIRGATDTQYF.

Concerning this clone: The sequenced fragment ends 3 residues before the CDR3 boundary, so the rest is inferred from the germline J gene. The rearrangement links TRBV7-6 to TRBJ2-7; D unresolved. Trimming removed 6 bases from V and 3 bases from J, with 12 bases in between. Germline lookup yields CDR1 SGHVS and CDR2 FNYEAQ. This CDR3 comprises 13 residues. The covered CDR3 bases are TGTGCCAGCAGTAGAACAGAGAACTACGAG. Protein product: CASSRTENYE. The whole CDR3 is CASSRTENYEQYF.

Points on this clone: Read coverage stops 3 residues before the CDR3 terminus; the germline J gene supplies the remainder. The J gene is TRBJ1-2, the V gene TRBV18; D is uncertain. The CDR3 is made up of 15 amino acids. From germline, CDR1 is KGHSH and CDR2 LQKENI. Partial CDR3 DNA: TGTGCCAGCTCACTGTCTAGCGGGAGGGTCAATGAC. Translation: CASSLSSGRVND. The CDR3 in its entirety is CASSLSSGRVNDYTF.

The covered CDR3 bases are TGTGCCAGCAGCCCCAATCAAGGGGGAGAGACG. The encoded protein is CASSPNQGGET. The complete CDR3 sequence is CASSPNQGGETQYF. The chain carries TRBV7-2 and TRBJ2-3, with a tentative D call TRBD1 (6 bases). The read ends 3 residues shy of where the CDR3 ends; the end is completed using the germline J gene. The CDR3 sequence is 14 residues long. Germline V gene lookup returns CDR1 SGHTA and CDR2 FQGNSA.

Notes on this clone: The DNA ends 3 residues before the CDR3 does, and the rest of the CDR3 is filled in from the germline J gene. V and J are TRBV7-9 and TRBJ2-7; TRBD2 might be the D (6 bases). The CDR3 sequence is 14 residues long. Germline CDR1 SEHNR, CDR2 FQNEAQ (reference sequence). V shed 1 base and J shed 0 bases, with 7 bases lying between them. The CDR3 loop is CASSLGGDSYEQYF. CDR3 DNA (partial): TGTGCCAGCAGCTTAGGCGGGGACTCCTACGAG.

With regard to this clone: The CDR3 end is not reached by the read, which stops 3 residues before it; the germline J gene fills it in. This chain joins TRBV18 and TRBJ1-4, with a weak D call TRBD1 (6 bases). Germline V gene lookup returns CDR1 KGHSH and CDR2 LQKENI. Trimming pared 1 base from V and 8 bases from J, leaving 17 bases between. The CDR3 sequence is 16 residues long. Incomplete CDR3 DNA: TGTGCCAGCTCACCACTCAGGACAGCCCCGGGAGAAAAA. Translation: CASSPLRTAPGEK. The entire CDR3 protein is CASSPLRTAPGEKLFF.

About this clone: The read terminates 3 residues ahead of where the CDR3 ends, so the germline J gene completes it. This rearrangement joins TRBV30 to TRBJ2-7; D perhaps matches TRBD1 (5 bases). Germline values: CDR1 GTSNPN, CDR2 SVGIG (reference sequence). The CDR3 has 13 residues. Trimming took 5 bases from V and 1 from J, leaving 12 bases between them. The CDR3 bases that were read are TGTGCCTGGCGGACAAGTGGGTCCTACGAG. The encoded protein is CAWRTSGSYE. The whole CDR3 protein is CAWRTSGSYEQYF.

In the case of this clone: Read sequence stops 3 residues before the CDR3 end, and the germline J gene provides the missing end. The genes are TRBV28 and TRBJ2-7; D gene uncertain. The length of the CDR3 is 12 residues. The V end lost 8 bases, the J end lost 5 bases, and 13 bases lay between the germline ends. Germline assignment: CDR1 MDHEN and CDR2 SYDVKM. Partial CDR3 DNA: TGTGCCAGCGGAAGTCAGGAACACGAG. This codes for CASGSQEHE. The full CDR3 reads CASGSQEHEQYF.

The sequenced CDR3 bases are TGCAGTGCCCTACCGTGGCGGGAGGGCCGCGATGAG. This translates into CSALPWREGRDE. The entire CDR3 protein is CSALPWREGRDEQFF. V usage is TRBV20-1 and J usage is TRBJ2-1; TRBD2 matches at 9 bases. The DNA ends 3 residues before the CDR3 does, and the rest of the CDR3 is filled in from the germline J gene. The junction had 14 bases not matched to a gene; V was cut back by 6 bases and J by 8 bases. Germline-derived CDR1 and CDR2 are DFQATT and SNEGSKA (reference sequence). CDR3 length: 15 residues.

A remark on this clone: Coverage ceases 3 residues before the CDR3 finishes, and the germline J gene fills in the end. The V gene is TRBV19, the J gene TRBJ1-4, with D maybe TRBD1 (5 bases). This CDR3 has 14 amino acids. Germline CDR1 and CDR2: LNHDA and SQIVND (reference sequence). CDR3 in amino acids: CASSINSGANVLFF. The sequenced CDR3 bases are TGTGCCAGTAGTATCAACTCTGGGGCCAACGTA.

About this clone: The read terminates 3 residues ahead of where the CDR3 ends, so the germline J gene completes it. The J gene is TRBJ2-2, the V gene TRBV5-1, with D possibly being TRBD1 (5 bases). The germline CDR1 and CDR2 sequences are SGHRS and YFSETQ. The CDR3 is made up of 14 amino acids. This CDR3 reads CASSLDRPNEKLFF. Incomplete CDR3 DNA: TGCGCCAGCAGCTTGGACAGGCCTAATGAAAAG. The variable domain in full, with the rest retrieved from reference TRBV5-1 and TRBJ2-2, is KAGVTQTPRYLIKTRGQQVTLSCSPISGHRSVSWYQQTPGQGLQFLFEYFSETQRNKGNFPGRFSGRQFSNSRSEMNVSTLELGDSALYLCASSLDRPNEKLFFGEGSRLTVL.

Points on this clone: The read is 3 residues too short to cover the CDR3 end, so that end is filled in from the germline J gene. This chain links TRBV18 with TRBJ2-7; 10 nucleotides align to TRBD1. After removal of 8 bases from V and 6 bases from J, the junction contained 7 bases not matched to a gene. Germline assignment: CDR1 KGHSH and CDR2 LQKENI. The CDR3 runs 13 residues. The covered CDR3 bases are TGTGCCAGCACCGGGGACAGGGGAGGCGAG. The encoded protein is CASTGDRGGE. Given in full, the CDR3 is CASTGDRGGEQYF.

With regard to this clone: The DNA ends 3 residues before the CDR3 does, and the rest of the CDR3 is filled in from the germline J gene. The chain carries TRBV19 and TRBJ1-5, with TRBD1 as a possible D gene (6 bases). Trimming took 4 bases from V and 6 from J, leaving 10 bases between them. The CDR3 extends over 13 amino acids. Germline lookup yields CDR1 LNHDA and CDR2 SQIVND (reference sequence). The covered CDR3 bases are TGTGCCAGTAGTAGGGGGCTGGGTCAGCCC. This translates into CASSRGLGQP. The full CDR3 protein reads CASSRGLGQPQHF.

As concerns this clone: At one end, the junction sequence differs from germline, possibly due to a read error. Other DNA sequences in the same sample also yield this CDR3. CDR3 sequence reads: CASKGGGAPGNTIYF. Incomplete CDR3 DNA: TGCGCCAGCAAAGGGGGAGGGGCGCCCGGAAACACG. The chain links TRBV5-1 to TRBJ1-3; a possible D gene is TRBD1 (6 bases). The CDR3 is cut off 3 residues early in the read; its end comes from the germline J gene. The CDR3 loop spans 15 amino acids. The V gene's germline CDR1 is SGHRS and CDR2 YFSETQ.